This T cell receptor beta chain was sequenced in a study of OX40 agonist ivuxolimab in advanced cancers. At the level of the study: Ivuxolimab, which patients received intravenously every 2 weeks, was dosed at 0.01 to 10 mg/kg. Those treated in dose escalation had hepatocellular carcinoma, melanoma, renal cell cancer or head and neck cancer.

In regard to this clone: Its antigen is unidentified. Different DNA sequences within this sample yield the same CDR3.

Notes on the study in general: Individuals who were partial responders at 0.1-3.0 mg/kg had clonal expansion that ranked among the lowest.

Measured with immunoSEQ multiplex PCR; TCRdb has only the in-frame clones, and not every one. The sample shows tens of thousands of clones, under 80% of them seen only once. The CDR3 is 13 residues long. V was trimmed by 3 bases and J by 4 bases, leaving 10 bases between them. The V gene's germline CDR1 is MNHNS and CDR2 SASEGT. Blood sampling was done at baseline, cycle 4 day 1, and cycle 7 day 1. Specimen: CD4+ or CD8+ T cells sorted from blood, collected in a trial of the OX40 agonist ivuxolimab. This receptor was identified in an adult with an advanced solid tumor such as melanoma, head and neck, liver or kidney cancer. The chain joins TRBV6-1 to TRBJ2-7; unclear D gene. CDR3 bases: TGTGCCAGCAGTGACGGATTGTATTACGAGCAGTACTTC. Translation: CASSDGLYYEQYF.